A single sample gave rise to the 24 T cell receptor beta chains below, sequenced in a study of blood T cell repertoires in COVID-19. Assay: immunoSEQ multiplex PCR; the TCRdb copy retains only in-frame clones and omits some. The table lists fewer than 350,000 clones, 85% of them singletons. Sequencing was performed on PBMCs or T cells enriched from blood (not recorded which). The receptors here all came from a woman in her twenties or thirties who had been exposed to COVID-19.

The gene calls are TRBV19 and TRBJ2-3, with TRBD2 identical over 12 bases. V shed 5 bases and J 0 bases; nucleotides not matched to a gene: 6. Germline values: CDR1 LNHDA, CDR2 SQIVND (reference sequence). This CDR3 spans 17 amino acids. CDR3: CASSPSGGGTSTDTQYF. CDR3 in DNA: TGTGCCAGTAGTCCTAGCGGGGGGGGAACTAGCACAGATACGCAGTATTTT.

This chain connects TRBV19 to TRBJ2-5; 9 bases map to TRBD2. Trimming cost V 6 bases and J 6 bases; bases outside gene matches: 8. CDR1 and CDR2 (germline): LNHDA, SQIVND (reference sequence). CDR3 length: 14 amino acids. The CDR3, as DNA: TGTGCCAGTAGACCGAGCGGGGGGTCGAAGACCCAGTACTTC. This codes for CASRPSGGSKTQYF.

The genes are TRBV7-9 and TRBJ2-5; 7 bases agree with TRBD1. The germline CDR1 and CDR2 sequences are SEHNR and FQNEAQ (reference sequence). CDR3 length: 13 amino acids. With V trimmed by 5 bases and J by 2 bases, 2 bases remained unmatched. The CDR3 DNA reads TGTGCCAGCAGCCGGGGACAGCAAGAGACCCAGTACTTC. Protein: CASSRGQQETQYF.

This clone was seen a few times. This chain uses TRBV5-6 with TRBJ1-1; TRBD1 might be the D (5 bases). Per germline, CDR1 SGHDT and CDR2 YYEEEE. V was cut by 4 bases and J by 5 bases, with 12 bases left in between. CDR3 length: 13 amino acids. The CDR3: CASSPDTKTEAFF. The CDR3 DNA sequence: TGTGCCAGCAGCCCGGACACTAAGACTGAAGCTTTCTTT. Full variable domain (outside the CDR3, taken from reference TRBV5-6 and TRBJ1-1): DAGVTQSPTHLIKTRGQQVTLRCSPKSGHDTVSWYQQALGQGPQFIFQYYEEEERQRGNFPDRFSGHQFPNYSSELNVNALLLGDSALYLCASSPDTKTEAFFGQGTRLTVV.

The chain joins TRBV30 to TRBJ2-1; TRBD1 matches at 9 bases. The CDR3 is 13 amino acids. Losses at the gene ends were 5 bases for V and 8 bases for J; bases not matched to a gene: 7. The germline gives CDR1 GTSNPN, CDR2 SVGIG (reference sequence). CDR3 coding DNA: TGTGCCTGGGGGACAGGGCGTACCGATGAGCAGTTCTTC. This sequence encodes CAWGTGRTDEQFF. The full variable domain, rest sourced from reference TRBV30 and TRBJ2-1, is SQTIHQWPATLVQPVGSPLSLECTVEGTSNPNLYWYRQAAGRGLQLLFYSVGIGQISSEVPQNLSASRPQDRQFILSSKKLLLSDSGFYLCAWGTGRTDEQFFGPGTRLTVL.

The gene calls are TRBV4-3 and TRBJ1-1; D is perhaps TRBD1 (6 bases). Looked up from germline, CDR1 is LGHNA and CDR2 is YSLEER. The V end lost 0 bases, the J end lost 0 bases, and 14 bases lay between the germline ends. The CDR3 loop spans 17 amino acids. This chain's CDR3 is CASSQDSRGLMNTEAFF. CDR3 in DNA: TGCGCCAGCAGCCAAGATTCAAGGGGGTTAATGAACACTGAAGCTTTCTTT.

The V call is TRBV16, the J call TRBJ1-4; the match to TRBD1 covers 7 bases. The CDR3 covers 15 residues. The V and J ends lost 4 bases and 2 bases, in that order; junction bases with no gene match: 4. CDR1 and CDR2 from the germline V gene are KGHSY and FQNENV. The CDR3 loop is CASSLRTGTNEKLFF. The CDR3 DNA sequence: TGTGCCAGCAGCCTGAGGACAGGTACTAATGAAAAACTGTTTTTT.

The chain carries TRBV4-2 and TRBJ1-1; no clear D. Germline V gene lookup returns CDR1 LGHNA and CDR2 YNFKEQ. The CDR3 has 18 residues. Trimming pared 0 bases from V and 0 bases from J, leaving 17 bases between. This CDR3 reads CASSQEPTGVGMNTEAFF. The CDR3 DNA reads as TGTGCCAGCAGCCAAGAACCCACCGGGGTGGGAATGAACACTGAAGCTTTCTTT.

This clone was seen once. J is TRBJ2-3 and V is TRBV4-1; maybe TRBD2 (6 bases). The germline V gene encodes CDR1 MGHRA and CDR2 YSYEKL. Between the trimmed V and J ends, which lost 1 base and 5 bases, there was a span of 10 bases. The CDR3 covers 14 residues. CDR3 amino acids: CASSQVLREDTQYF. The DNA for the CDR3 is TGCGCCAGCAGCCAAGTTCTGCGGGAAGATACGCAGTATTTT.

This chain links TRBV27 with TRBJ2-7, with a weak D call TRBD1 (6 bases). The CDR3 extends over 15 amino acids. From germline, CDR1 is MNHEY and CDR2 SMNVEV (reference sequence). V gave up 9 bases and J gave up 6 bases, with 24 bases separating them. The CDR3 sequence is CASKSVTGSSGEQYF. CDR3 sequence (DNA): TGTGCCAGTAAGTCGGTAACAGGGTCGAGTGGCGAGCAGTACTTC.

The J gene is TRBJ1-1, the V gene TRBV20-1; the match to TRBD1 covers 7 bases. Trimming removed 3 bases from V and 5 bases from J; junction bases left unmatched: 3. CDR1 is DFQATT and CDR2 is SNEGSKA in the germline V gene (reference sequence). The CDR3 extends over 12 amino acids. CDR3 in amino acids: CSASPGGTEAFF. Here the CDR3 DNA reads TGCAGTGCTAGTCCAGGGGGAACTGAAGCTTTCTTT.

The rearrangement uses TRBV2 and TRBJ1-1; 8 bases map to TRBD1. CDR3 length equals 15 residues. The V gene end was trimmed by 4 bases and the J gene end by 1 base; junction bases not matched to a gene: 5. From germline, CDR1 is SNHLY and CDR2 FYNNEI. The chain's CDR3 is CASSVIQGGNTEAFF. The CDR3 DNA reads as TGTGCCAGCAGTGTAATACAGGGGGGGAACACTGAAGCTTTCTTT.

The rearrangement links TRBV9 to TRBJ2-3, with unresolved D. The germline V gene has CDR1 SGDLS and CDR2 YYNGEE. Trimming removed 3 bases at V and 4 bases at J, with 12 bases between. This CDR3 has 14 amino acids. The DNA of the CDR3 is TGTGCCAGCAGCGACCCTAAACGTCCAGATACGCAGTATTTT. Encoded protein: CASSDPKRPDTQYF.

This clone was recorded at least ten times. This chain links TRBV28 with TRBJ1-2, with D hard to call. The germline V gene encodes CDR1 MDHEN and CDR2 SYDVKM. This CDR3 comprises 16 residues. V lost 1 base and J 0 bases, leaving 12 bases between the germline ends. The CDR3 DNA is TGTGCCAGCAGTTTATTCCAGGCTCAAGCTAACTATGGCTACACCTTC. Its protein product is CASSLFQAQANYGYTF.

CDR3 residues: CAWSTRGPGELFF. The CDR3 nucleotides read TGTGCCTGGAGTACCAGGGGACCCGGGGAGCTGTTTTTT. This chain links TRBV30 with TRBJ2-2; TRBD1 might be the D (6 bases). There are 13 residues in the CDR3. Germline V gene lookup returns CDR1 GTSNPN and CDR2 SVGIG (reference sequence). Trimming pared 2 bases from V and 6 bases from J, leaving 10 bases between.

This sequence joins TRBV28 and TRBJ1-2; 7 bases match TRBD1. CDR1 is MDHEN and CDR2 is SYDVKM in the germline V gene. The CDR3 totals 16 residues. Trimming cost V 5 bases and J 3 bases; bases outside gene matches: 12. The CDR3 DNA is TGTGCCAGCAGTCCTTATGGCGGACAGGCCCACTATGGCTACACCTTC. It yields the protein CASSPYGGQAHYGYTF.

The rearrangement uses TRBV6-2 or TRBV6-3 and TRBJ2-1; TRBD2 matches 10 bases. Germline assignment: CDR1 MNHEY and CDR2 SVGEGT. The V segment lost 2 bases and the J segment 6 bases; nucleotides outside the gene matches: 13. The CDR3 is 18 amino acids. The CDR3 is CASSYPAVGAGGSNEQFF. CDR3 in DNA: TGTGCCAGCAGTTACCCGGCGGTTGGAGCGGGAGGGTCCAATGAGCAGTTCTTC.

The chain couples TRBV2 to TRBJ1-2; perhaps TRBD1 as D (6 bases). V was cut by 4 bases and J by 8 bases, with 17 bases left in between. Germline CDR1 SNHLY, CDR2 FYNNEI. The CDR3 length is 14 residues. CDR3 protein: CASSGNRVGYGYTF. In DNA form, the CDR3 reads TGTGCCAGCAGTGGGAACAGGGTAGGGTACGGCTACACCTTC.

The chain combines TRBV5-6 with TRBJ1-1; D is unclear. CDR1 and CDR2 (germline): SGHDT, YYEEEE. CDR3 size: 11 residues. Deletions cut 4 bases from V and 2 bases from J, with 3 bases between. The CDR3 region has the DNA TGTGCCAGCAGCCTAAACACTGAAGCTTTCTTT. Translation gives CASSLNTEAFF. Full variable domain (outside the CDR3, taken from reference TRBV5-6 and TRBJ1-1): DAGVTQSPTHLIKTRGQQVTLRCSPKSGHDTVSWYQQALGQGPQFIFQYYEEEERQRGNFPDRFSGHQFPNYSSELNVNALLLGDSALYLCASSLNTEAFFGQGTRLTVV.

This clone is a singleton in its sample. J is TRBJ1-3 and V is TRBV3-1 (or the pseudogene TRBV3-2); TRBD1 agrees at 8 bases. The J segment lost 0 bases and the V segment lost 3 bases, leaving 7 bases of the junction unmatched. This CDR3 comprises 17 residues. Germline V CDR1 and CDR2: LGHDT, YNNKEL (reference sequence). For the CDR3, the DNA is TGTGCCAGCAGCCACGGACAGGGAGGCCACTCTGGAAACACCATATATTTT. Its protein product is CASSHGQGGHSGNTIYF.

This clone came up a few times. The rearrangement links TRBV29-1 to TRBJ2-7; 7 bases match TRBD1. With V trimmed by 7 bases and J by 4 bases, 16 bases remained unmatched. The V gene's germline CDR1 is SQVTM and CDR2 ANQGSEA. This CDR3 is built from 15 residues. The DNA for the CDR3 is TGCAGCGCTCGCATGTTAGGGGGCGCTTTATACGAGCAGTACTTC. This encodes CSARMLGGALYEQYF.

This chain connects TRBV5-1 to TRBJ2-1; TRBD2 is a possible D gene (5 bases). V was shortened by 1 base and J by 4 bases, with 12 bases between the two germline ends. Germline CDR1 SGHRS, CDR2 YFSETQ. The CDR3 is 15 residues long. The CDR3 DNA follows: TGCGCCAGCAGCTTGCTAGCTCCACCTTACAATGAGCAGTTCTTC. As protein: CASSLLAPPYNEQFF. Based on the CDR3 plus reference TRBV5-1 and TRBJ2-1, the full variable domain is KAGVTQTPRYLIKTRGQQVTLSCSPISGHRSVSWYQQTPGQGLQFLFEYFSETQRNKGNFPGRFSGRQFSNSRSEMNVSTLELGDSALYLCASSLLAPPYNEQFFGPGTRLTVL.

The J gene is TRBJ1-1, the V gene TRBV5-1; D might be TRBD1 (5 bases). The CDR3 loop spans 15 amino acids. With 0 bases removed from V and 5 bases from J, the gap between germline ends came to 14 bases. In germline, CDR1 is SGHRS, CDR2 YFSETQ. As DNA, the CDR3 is TGCGCCAGCAGCTTGGTCGCGGGGGAAGGGACTGAAGCTTTCTTT. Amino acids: CASSLVAGEGTEAFF.

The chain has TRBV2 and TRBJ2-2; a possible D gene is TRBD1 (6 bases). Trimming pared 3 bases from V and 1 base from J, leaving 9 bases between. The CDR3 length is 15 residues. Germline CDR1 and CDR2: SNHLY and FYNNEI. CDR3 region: CASSDQGQNTGELFF. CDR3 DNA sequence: TGTGCCAGCAGTGATCAGGGACAGAACACCGGGGAGCTGTTTTTT.